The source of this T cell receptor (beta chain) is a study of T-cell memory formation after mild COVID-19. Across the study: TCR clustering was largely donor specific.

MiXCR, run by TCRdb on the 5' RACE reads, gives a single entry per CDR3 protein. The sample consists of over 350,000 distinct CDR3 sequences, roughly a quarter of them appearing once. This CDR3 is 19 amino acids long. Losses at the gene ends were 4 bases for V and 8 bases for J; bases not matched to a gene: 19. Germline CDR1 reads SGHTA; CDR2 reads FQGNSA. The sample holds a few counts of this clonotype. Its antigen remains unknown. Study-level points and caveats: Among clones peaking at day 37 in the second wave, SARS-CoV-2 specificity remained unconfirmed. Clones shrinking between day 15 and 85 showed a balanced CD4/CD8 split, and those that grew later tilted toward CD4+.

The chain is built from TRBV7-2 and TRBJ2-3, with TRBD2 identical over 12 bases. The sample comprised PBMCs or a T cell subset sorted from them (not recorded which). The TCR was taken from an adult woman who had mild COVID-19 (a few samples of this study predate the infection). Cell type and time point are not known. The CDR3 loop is CASSSPASGGASARRTQYF. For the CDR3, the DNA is TGTGCCAGCAGCTCTCCGGCTAGCGGGGGGGCCAGCGCTCGTCGTACGCAGTATTTT.